The 25 T cell receptor beta chains below were found in one sample sequenced in a study of blood T cell repertoires in COVID-19. Assay: immunoSEQ multiplex PCR; the TCRdb copy retains only in-frame clones and omits some. Of tens of thousands of clones in the sample, less than 85% were seen once. The source material was peripheral blood. The receptors originated from a human donor with acute or convalescent COVID-19. The donor label of this sample is uncertain.

The genes are TRBV28 and TRBJ2-3; D is uncertain. This CDR3 region has 11 residues. Per germline, CDR1 MDHEN and CDR2 SYDVKM. Trimming stripped 8 bases from V and 7 bases from J, with 10 bases between. CDR3 sequence (DNA): TGTGCCAGCTCCATGAGGCATACGCAGTATTTT. Its translation is CASSMRHTQYF.

V gene TRBV5-1 combines with J gene TRBJ2-1; D is uncertain. This CDR3 contains 12 residues. Trimming shortened V by 1 base and J by 5 bases, and 4 bases separated the two germline ends. Germline V CDR1 and CDR2: SGHRS, YFSETQ. The CDR3 reads CASSLTNNEQFF. CDR3 sequence (DNA): TGCGCCAGCAGCTTGACTAACAATGAGCAGTTCTTC.

This clone was seen a single time. The chain uses TRBV11-2 and TRBJ2-1, with 12 bases lining up with TRBD2. The germline CDR1 and CDR2 sequences are SGHAT and FQNNGV. CDR3 length: 17 residues. Trimming took 5 bases from V and 0 from J; bases not matched to a gene: 5. The chain's CDR3 is CASSPRTSGNSYNEQFF. CDR3 DNA: TGTGCCAGCAGCCCGCGGACTAGCGGGAACTCCTACAATGAGCAGTTCTTC. Variable domain in full (rest from reference TRBV11-2 and TRBJ2-1): EAGVAQSPRYKIIEKRQSVAFWCNPISGHATLYWYQQILGQGPKLLIQFQNNGVVDDSQLPKDRFSAERLKGVDSTLKIQPAKLEDSAVYLCASSPRTSGNSYNEQFFGPGTRLTVL.

The rearrangement joins TRBV28 to TRBJ2-1; 12 bases agree with TRBD2. The CDR3 has 18 amino acids. V trimming: 3 bases; J trimming: 0 bases; junction bases outside the gene matches: 6. The germline V gene encodes CDR1 MDHEN and CDR2 SYDVKM. CDR3 protein: CASSFGLAGSLSYNEQFF. DNA of the CDR3: TGTGCCAGCAGTTTCGGACTAGCGGGGAGCCTCTCCTACAATGAGCAGTTCTTC.

This clone was counted between two and nine times. This specimen includes other DNA sequences encoding the same CDR3. J is TRBJ2-1 and V is TRBV2; D is ambiguous. The CDR3 covers 11 residues. CDR1 is SNHLY, CDR2 FYNNEI, per germline. Trimming pared 4 bases from V and 7 bases from J, leaving 5 bases between. In DNA form, the CDR3 reads TGTGCCAGCAGTGCCAGGAATGAGCAGTTCTTC. Its protein is CASSARNEQFF.

This chain joins TRBV2 and TRBJ2-5; weak D call: TRBD2 (7 bases). Trimming shortened V by 4 bases and J by 5 bases, and 14 bases separated the two germline ends. The germline V gene has CDR1 SNHLY and CDR2 FYNNEI. This CDR3 spans 14 amino acids. CDR3 region: CASSVRGRKETQYF. The CDR3 DNA is TGTGCCAGCAGTGTGCGGGGGCGGAAGGAGACCCAGTACTTC.

This clone rates as medium-sized. The chain combines TRBV2 with TRBJ1-4; weak D call: TRBD1 (6 bases). This CDR3 is 14 amino acids long. The germline V and J ends were trimmed by 6 bases and 2 bases, with 10 bases remaining between them. CDR1 and CDR2 (germline): SNHLY, FYNNEI. CDR3: CASRATGTNEKLFF. The CDR3 DNA reads as TGTGCCAGCAGGGCCACAGGGACTAATGAAAAACTGTTTTTT.

The V and J genes are TRBV27 and TRBJ2-7, with 7 bases lining up with TRBD1. Losses at the gene ends were 6 bases for V and 2 bases for J; bases not matched to a gene: 13. CDR1 is MNHEY, CDR2 SMNVEV, per germline (reference sequence). The CDR3 covers 16 residues. Here the CDR3 reads CASRLQGKLYPYEQYF. CDR3 sequence (DNA): TGTGCCAGCAGACTACAGGGGAAGCTTTACCCCTACGAGCAGTACTTC.

CDR3 residues: CASSLSRPGTEAFF. For the CDR3, the DNA is TGTGCCAGCAGCTTATCCCGCCCGGGCACTGAAGCTTTCTTT. This sequence joins TRBV11-2 and TRBJ1-1; the D is unclear. Germline CDR1 and CDR2: SGHAT and FQNNGV. The length of the CDR3 is 14 residues. Trimming removed 2 bases at V and 4 bases at J, with 11 bases between.

This clone has only a few counts. This sequence joins TRBV5-1 and TRBJ2-5, with 7 bases lining up with TRBD1. Germline CDR1 and CDR2: SGHRS and YFSETQ. The V segment lost 2 bases and the J segment 5 bases; nucleotides outside the gene matches: 6. The CDR3 spans 14 residues. The DNA of the CDR3 is TGCGCCAGCAGCTTCACAGGGGACGGGGAGACCCAGTACTTC. The encoded protein is CASSFTGDGETQYF. The variable domain in full, with the rest retrieved from reference TRBV5-1 and TRBJ2-5, is KAGVTQTPRYLIKTRGQQVTLSCSPISGHRSVSWYQQTPGQGLQFLFEYFSETQRNKGNFPGRFSGRQFSNSRSEMNVSTLELGDSALYLCASSFTGDGETQYFGPGTRLLVL.

The chain is built from TRBV7-2 and TRBJ2-2; 15 bases match TRBD2. Trimming at V came to 5 bases and at J to 6 bases, leaving 7 bases not matched to a gene. Germline V CDR1 and CDR2: SGHTA, FQGNSA. This CDR3 spans 17 amino acids. CDR3 in DNA: TGTGCCAGCAGCGTCGGGACTAGCGGGAGGAGATCCGGGGAGCTGTTTTTT. This gives the protein CASSVGTSGRRSGELFF.

The V and J genes are TRBV6-5 and TRBJ1-6, with 7 bases fitting TRBD1. Germline V gene data show CDR1 as MNHEY and CDR2 as SVGAGI. The CDR3 has 15 amino acids. V shed 7 bases and J 5 bases; nucleotides not matched to a gene: 8. The CDR3 spells CASTEGTVDNSPLHF. The CDR3 bases are TGTGCCAGCACGGAAGGGACAGTCGATAATTCACCCCTCCACTTT.

V gene TRBV19 combines with J gene TRBJ2-1; TRBD1 matches at 7 bases. Germline CDR1 is LNHDA and CDR2 is SQIVND (reference sequence). The CDR3 loop spans 14 amino acids. The J segment lost 7 bases and the V segment lost 3 bases, leaving 6 bases of the junction unmatched. DNA of the CDR3: TGTGCCAGTAGTATCTGGGACAGCCTAAATGAGCAGTTCTTC. Translation: CASSIWDSLNEQFF.

This clone appeared a few times. The chain is built from TRBV2 and TRBJ2-1, with 7 bases matching TRBD2. The V segment lost 6 bases and the J segment 8 bases; nucleotides outside the gene matches: 10. The CDR3 covers 14 residues. CDR1 and CDR2 from the germline V gene are SNHLY and FYNNEI. CDR3 residues: CASSWGLPRDEQFF. CDR3 nucleotide sequence: TGTGCCAGCAGCTGGGGACTACCGAGGGATGAGCAGTTCTTC.

The chain links TRBV7-2 to TRBJ2-2, with a tentative D call TRBD2 (5 bases). This CDR3 region has 16 residues. Trimming pared 4 bases from V and 6 bases from J, leaving 18 bases between. CDR1 is SGHTA and CDR2 is FQGNSA in the germline V gene. In DNA, the CDR3 is TGTGCCAGCAGCTCTTGGAGGTCTCTGGGTCCCGGGGAGCTGTTTTTT. Translated: CASSSWRSLGPGELFF.

The CDR3 loop reads CASSPNLAGGAEQFF. CDR3 bases: TGTGCCAGCAGCCCCAACTTAGCGGGGGGGGCTGAGCAGTTCTTC. The chain carries TRBV3-1 (or the pseudogene TRBV3-2) and TRBJ2-1, with TRBD2 matching over 11 bases. Per germline, CDR1 LGHDT and CDR2 YNNKEL (reference sequence). The ends lost 4 bases at V and 9 bases at J; junction bases unmatched: 8. The CDR3 loop spans 15 amino acids.

The chain combines TRBV10-2 with TRBJ2-1, with D unresolved. Trimming took 0 bases from V and 0 from J, leaving 6 bases between them. CDR3 length: 15 amino acids. Germline CDR1 is WSHSY and CDR2 is SAAADI. The CDR3 spells CASSESMSSYNEQFF. The CDR3, as DNA: TGCGCCAGCAGTGAGTCGATGAGCTCCTACAATGAGCAGTTCTTC.

The gene calls are TRBV7-2 and TRBJ2-2, with a possible D match to TRBD2 (5 bases). Deletions cut 5 bases from V and 8 bases from J, with 15 bases between. The CDR3 totals 14 residues. Germline V lookup: CDR1 SGHTA, CDR2 FQGNSA. The CDR3 DNA follows: TGTGCCAGCAGCCCTAGCCTGGCTTTTGGGGAGCTGTTTTTT. Its protein is CASSPSLAFGELFF. Using reference TRBV7-2 and TRBJ2-2 for the parts outside the CDR3, the full variable domain is GAGVSQSPSNKVTEKGKDVELRCDPISGHTALYWYRQSLGQGLEFLIYFQGNSAPDKSGLPSDRFSAERTGGSVSTLTIQRTQQEDSAVYLCASSPSLAFGELFFGEGSRLTVL.

This chain uses TRBV6-5 with TRBJ1-4; 7 bases are a match to TRBD1. Germline V gene lookup returns CDR1 MNHEY and CDR2 SVGAGI. The CDR3 is 14 residues long. Trimming took 6 bases from V and 5 from J; bases not matched to a gene: 6. CDR3 in amino acids: CASSQGQMNEKLFF. The CDR3 DNA sequence: TGTGCCAGCAGCCAGGGACAGATGAATGAAAAACTGTTTTTT.

This chain uses TRBV28 with TRBJ1-1; D is unresolved. The CDR3 runs to 13 residues. V was shortened by 4 bases and J by 0 bases, with 6 bases between the two germline ends. The V gene's germline CDR1 is MDHEN and CDR2 SYDVKM. The CDR3 region has the DNA TGTGCCAGCAGTTCCCTTATGAACACTGAAGCTTTCTTT. It is translated as CASSSLMNTEAFF. The complete variable domain, with remaining parts taken from reference TRBV28 and TRBJ1-1, reads DVKVTQSSRYLVKRTGEKVFLECVQDMDHENMFWYRQDPGLGLRLIYFSYDVKMKEKGDIPEGYSVSREKKERFSLILESASTNQTSMYLCASSSLMNTEAFFGQGTRLTVV.

This sequence joins TRBV3-1 (or the pseudogene TRBV3-2) and TRBJ2-4; possible D gene TRBD2, 6 bases. Germline V gives CDR1 LGHDT, CDR2 YNNKEL (reference sequence). The CDR3 consists of 11 residues. The ends were cut back, 3 bases at V and 9 bases at J, with 6 bases in the middle. CDR3 region: CASSQGGIQYF. DNA for the CDR3: TGTGCCAGCAGCCAGGGGGGCATTCAGTACTTC.

V usage is TRBV18 and J usage is TRBJ2-7, with 7 nucleotides matching TRBD1. After removal of 2 bases from V and 3 bases from J, the junction contained 7 bases not matched to a gene. This CDR3 is built from 15 residues. Germline CDR1 is KGHSH and CDR2 is LQKENI. The DNA for the CDR3 is TGTGCCAGCTCACCAGCCGGGACAGTGCTCTACGAGCAGTACTTC. Its protein is CASSPAGTVLYEQYF.

This clone showed up just once. V and J are TRBV7-8 and TRBJ1-3; 12 bases are shared with TRBD1. CDR1 and CDR2 (germline): SGHVS, FQNEAQ. The V and J ends lost 2 bases and 0 bases, in that order; junction bases with no gene match: 8. The CDR3 has 19 residues. The CDR3 loop is CASSLRGQGALLSGNTIYF. The DNA for the CDR3 is TGTGCCAGCAGCTTAAGGGGACAGGGGGCTCTTCTCTCTGGAAACACCATATATTTT.

This clone showed up just a few times. The chain joins TRBV5-1 to TRBJ2-1; the match to TRBD2 covers 10 bases. V was pared by 4 bases and J by 8 bases, with 6 bases of the junction left unmatched. Germline CDR1 and CDR2: SGHRS and YFSETQ. This CDR3 is built from 14 residues. The CDR3 DNA is TGCGCCAGCAGCCTAGCGGGAGTTCTCGATGAGCAGTTCTTC. This sequence encodes CASSLAGVLDEQFF. Variable domain in full (rest from reference TRBV5-1 and TRBJ2-1): KAGVTQTPRYLIKTRGQQVTLSCSPISGHRSVSWYQQTPGQGLQFLFEYFSETQRNKGNFPGRFSGRQFSNSRSEMNVSTLELGDSALYLCASSLAGVLDEQFFGPGTRLTVL.

The chain links TRBV6-5 to TRBJ2-3; tentatively, D is TRBD1 (6 bases). Germline loops: CDR1 MNHEY, CDR2 SVGAGI. The CDR3 runs 15 residues. The V gene lost 0 bases and the J gene lost 2 bases, with 9 bases spanning the gap. The CDR3 is CASSYSGAPTDTQYF. The CDR3 region has the DNA TGTGCCAGCAGTTACTCGGGGGCCCCCACAGATACGCAGTATTTT.